The next 2 T cell receptor beta chains were all read from a single sample in a study of cytomegalovirus exposure and HLA in healthy donors. Sequencing used immunoSEQ multiplex PCR; TCRdb keeps in-frame clones, though not all of them. This table has 110,000 or so clones, roughly 90% appearing once. The source material was PBMCs. The receptors derive from a woman aged 18-30 years in good health and CMV-seronegative.

The CDR3 coding sequence is TGTGCCAGCAGCTTAGGAGGGACAGGGGGCCAGCCCCAGCATTTT. Amino acid sequence: CASSLGGTGGQPQHF. The chain is built from TRBV7-2 and TRBJ1-5; 12 nucleotides line up with TRBD1. Germline CDR1 is SGHTA and CDR2 is FQGNSA. V trimming: 1 base; J trimming: 7 bases; junction bases outside the gene matches: 2. The CDR3 has 15 amino acids. Looking up the rest from reference TRBV7-2 and TRBJ1-5 gives the full variable domain: GAGVSQSPSNKVTEKGKDVELRCDPISGHTALYWYRQSLGQGLEFLIYFQGNSAPDKSGLPSDRFSAERTGGSVSTLTIQRTQQEDSAVYLCASSLGGTGGQPQHFGDGTRLSIL.

The V call is TRBV28, the J call TRBJ2-1; D unclear. The CDR3 runs to 11 residues. Per germline, CDR1 MDHEN and CDR2 SYDVKM. V was clipped by 6 bases and J by 3 bases, with 3 bases between them. The CDR3 bases are TGTGCCAGCAGCCACTACAATGAGCAGTTCTTC. Protein: CASSHYNEQFF.